Listed below are T cell receptor beta chains from one sample, sequenced in a study of quantifying T cell responses using KT2 cells. TCRdb reprocessed the UMI-ligation and nested PCR reads with MiXCR, giving one entry per CDR3 protein. The sample lists approximately 50,000 distinct CDR3 sequences; around 10% were seen once. The sample comprised PBMCs spiked with cells of the T cell clone KT2. Source of these receptors: a human donor. Both conserved end residues are part of each CDR3. The order of the fields is V gene, J gene, D gene, clone size, CDR3 protein, CDR3 DNA. A D gene is named only where the DNA matches it firmly. Expanded clones get a size class; other rows say once, few or many, or leave the size out.

TRBV30	TRBJ2-1	TRBD2	-	CAWSSGTSGRKNEQFF	TGTGCCTGGAGTAGCGGGACTAGCGGGAGAAAAAATGAGCAGTTCTTC
TRBV4-3	TRBJ2-3	TRBD2	-	CASSQDGGGNTDTQYF	TGCGCCAGCAGCCAAGACGGGGGGGGGAACACAGATACGCAGTATTTT
TRBV29-1	TRBJ2-7	-	-	CSVEASRYEQYF	TGCAGCGTTGAAGCTTCTCGGTACGAGCAGTACTTC
TRBV5-1	TRBJ2-3	TRBD2	-	CDSSLNVVGGTRSTDTQYF	TGCGACAGCAGCTTGAACGTGGTCGGGGGGACGCGAAGCACAGATACGCAGTATTTT
TRBV19	TRBJ2-2	-	few	CASTNRATGELFF	TGTGCCAGTACCAACAGGGCCACCGGGGAGCTGTTTTTT
TRBV20-1	TRBJ2-2	-	few	CSAREGVGTPERLNTGELFF	TGCAGTGCTAGAGAGGGGGTGGGGACTCCCGAACGACTAAACACCGGGGAGCTGTTTTTT
TRBV4-3	TRBJ2-5	-	many	CASSPLLDRAGETQYF	TGCGCCAGCAGCCCTCTCTTAGACAGGGCGGGGGAGACCCAGTACTTC
TRBV7-2	TRBJ1-6	-	few	CASSRDGNSPLHF	TGTGCCAGCAGCCGGGACGGCAATTCACCCCTCCACTTT
TRBV27	TRBJ1-1	TRBD1	-	CASGRTGLNTEAFF	TGTGCCAGCGGACGGACAGGGCTGAACACTGAAGCTTTCTTT
TRBV6-5	TRBJ2-5	TRBD1	few	CASRIMTGGLGETQYF	TGTGCCAGCAGGATTATGACAGGGGGCTTGGGGGAGACCCAGTACTTC
TRBV21-1	TRBJ1-1	-	-	CASSGQSNTEAFF	TGTGCCAGCAGCGGTCAATCGAACACTGAAGCTTTCTTT
TRBV5-1	TRBJ1-2	TRBD1	-	CASSPGTGVRGYTF	TGCGCCAGCAGCCCCGGGACAGGGGTTAGGGGCTACACCTTC
TRBV6-5	TRBJ1-6	-	few	CASRQGGNSPLHF	TGTGCCAGTCGGCAGGGTGGTAATTCACCCCTCCACTTT
TRBV4-2	TRBJ2-6	-	many	CASSQTWGPGTGANVLTF	-
TRBV6-1	TRBJ2-3	-	few	CASSGEPSASTDTQYF	TGTGCCAGCAGTGGAGAGCCTAGCGCTAGCACAGATACGCAGTATTTT
TRBV20-1	TRBJ2-5	-	-	CSARVRRSYQETQYF	TGCAGTGCTAGAGTGAGGAGATCGTACCAAGAGACCCAGTACTTC
TRBV7-3	TRBJ2-1	-	-	CASSHYHGPPDNEQFF	TGTGCCAGCAGCCACTACCACGGCCCCCCCGACAATGAGCAGTTCTTC
TRBV11-3	TRBJ2-7	-	once	CASSLHDGCTYEQYF	TGTGCCAGCAGTCTACACGACGGCTGTACCTACGAGCAGTACTTC
TRBV7-2	TRBJ1-1	TRBD1	-	CASSLQGQGGVPEAFF	TGTGCCAGCAGCCTCCAGGGACAGGGAGGGGTACCGGAAGCTTTCTTT
TRBV20-1	TRBJ2-5	TRBD2	many	CSASRSGRSQETQYF	TGCAGTGCTAGCAGGAGCGGGAGAAGCCAAGAGACCCAGTACTTC
TRBV7-8	TRBJ1-6	-	many	CASSSRQEGLNSPLHF	TGTGCCAGCAGCTCCCGACAGGAGGGCCTGAATTCACCCCTCCACTTT
TRBV12-3/TRBV12-4	TRBJ2-1	-	few	CASSPPSVAGNEQFF	TGTGCCAGCAGTCCGCCCTCGGTCGCGGGTAATGAGCAGTTCTTC
TRBV11-2	TRBJ1-4	-	-	CASSLGGATTNEKLFF	TGTGCCAGCAGCTTAGGGGGTGCTACGACTAATGAAAAACTGTTTTTT
TRBV12-3/TRBV12-4	TRBJ1-6	TRBD1	-	CASSSYRGRTYNSPLHF	TGTGCCAGCAGTTCCTACAGGGGGCGAACCTATAATTCACCCCTCCACTTT
TRBV7-2	TRBJ2-3	TRBD1	-	CASSSGTGAVTDTQYF	TGTGCCAGCAGCTCTGGGACAGGGGCGGTCACAGATACGCAGTATTTT
TRBV7-3	TRBJ1-1	TRBD1	few	CASSLTGTGGTEAFF	TGTGCCAGCAGCTTAACTGGGACAGGGGGCACTGAAGCTTTCTTT